This T cell receptor beta chain originates from a study of cytomegalovirus exposure and HLA in healthy donors (dated by TCRdb to about 2017). For the study in its entirety: An earlier analysis of some 620 of the donors reported over 250 Gb of sequence data and 117 million unique TCR beta sequences obtained from around 170 million T cells. An early release covering over 500 HLA-typed donors comprised around 300 gigabases of sequencing data and approximately 85 million unique TCR sequences. Among the roughly 380 genotyped donors, around 81% belonged to the genetic ancestry cluster associated with self-reported Caucasian donors. The study was designed to test whether signatures of past pathogen exposure could be identified by cataloging public T cell receptors. The study used immunosequencing to profile the T cell repertoires of some 600 subjects and linked those repertoires to cytomegalovirus serostatus. Besides the first cohort of under 700 subjects, a separate validation cohort made up of 90 to 150 different subjects was used. High-throughput TCR immunosequencing, statistical association of individual TCRs with disease status, and machine learning were combined to predict cytomegalovirus infection status. A later analysis re-analyzed previously published TCR beta repertoires from several hundred donors and added high-resolution HLA genotyping to study TCR occurrence patterns. In the later analysis, no new phenotypic data were used to find candidate immune exposures; instead, reliance was placed on TCR beta sequences and their occurrence across donors. To decide whether each TCR beta V gene segment behaved as functional or pseudogenic, an earlier analysis of some 600 of the donors relied on high-throughput TCR beta sequencing. Donor age, sex, ethnicity and CMV serostatus were compiled alongside the repertoire data. A later genetic analysis took genome-wide SNP genotypes for about 55% of the 666 donors and used that subset as a discovery cohort. All discovery cohort repertoires had been generated using a single sequencing platform. Class I and class II HLA loci were covered by the typing at four-digit resolution. Typing coverage varied by locus: about 620-630 donors for A, B, C, DRB1 and DQB1; around 560 for DQA1; about 600 for DPA1; around 450 for DPB1. Because of strong linkage in the cohort, a handful of DR-DQ haplotypes were treated as single units for association and clustering. Among a few hundred genotyped donors of the cohort, an average of about 240,000 unique TCR beta nucleotide sequences were sequenced per donor, around 20% of them non-productive.

Summary of the overall study and its limitations: Some 15 rarely observed V segments, including chromosome 9 orphons, were excluded from the earlier analysis of about 500 of the donors because counts were too low. The presence/absence analyses assumed that sequencing depth was roughly uniform across donors, and that assumption may not be true. When HLA alleles, especially DR and DQ, strongly co-occurred, attributing TCR associations to individual alleles was difficult. Because HLA typing was missing for some donors at each locus, association tests included only the typed subset. The authors suggested that the approach could potentially be generalized to other disease states and immunological phenotypes. For the cohort, immune exposure information was limited to CMV serostatus. Because the 87-base-pair reads could not distinguish some IMGT-functional V segments, including TRBV6-2 and TRBV6-3, those segments were excluded. Three of the identified cytomegalovirus-associated TCR beta chains were confirmed in vitro to be specific for cytomegalovirus antigens. In a later analysis, HLA-associated TCR beta chains were found to be more clonally expanded and to have lower generation probabilities than equally common non-associated chains. Specific HLA alleles were associated with 15,000 to 20,000 TCR beta sequences at a false discovery rate of 0.05 in a later analysis. In a later analysis, several top co-occurrence clusters were reported to appear linked to parvovirus B19, influenza, CMV and Epstein-Barr virus. Compared with the approximately 720-donor mean, donors in an Asian-associated ancestry cluster had fewer N-insertions in productive TCRs, according to a later genetic analysis. A further reported finding was that TCR beta sequences accurately predicted the HLA-A and HLA-B alleles for most subjects in the first cohort. According to a later analysis, TCR association rates differed among HLA loci, with DRB1 alleles showing the most associated TCRs and HLA-C alleles showing the fewest. Linkage disequilibrium might explain the correlated functional status among segregating V segments, but an unknown experimental factor could not be excluded. A cluster of highly shared sequence variants was judged likely to be a technical artifact of the sequencing pipeline. Most CMV-associated TCR beta chains appeared to be HLA-restricted in a later analysis, and the HLA associations seemed to be driven largely by CMV exposure. In a later genetic analysis, a missense DCLRE1C variant was associated with V-gene and J-gene trimming of TCR beta chains, and the association was replicated in an independent cohort. The classifier was reported to diagnose cytomegalovirus status with high specificity and sensitivity in both the original and validation cohorts. The study listed 150 to 200 TCR beta chains as associated with cytomegalovirus. Most TCR sequences were observed very rarely across donors, whereas some public TCRs were present in many individuals. An earlier analysis of approximately 540 of the donors showed that most TCR beta V segments appeared in productive rearrangements either about 87% or about 30% of the time, which broadly matched IMGT annotations. Only TCR beta chains were sequenced in this cohort, and the absence of alpha or paired-chain data limited detectable features.

Library construction relied on the immunoSEQ multiplex PCR assay. For the multiplex PCR, a mixture combining 60 forward primers for TCR Vbeta segments and 13 reverse primers for TCR Jbeta segments was used. The CDR3 region of rearranged TCR beta genes was amplified from genomic DNA with a multiplex PCR assay. The amplified TCR beta libraries were sequenced on the Illumina HiSeq System as 87-base-pair reads. The paper's processing steps were these. A later analysis counted 75 million to 100 million unique TCR beta chains across the 550 to 700 repertoires, and around 9.9 million of these chains were shared by at least two donors. Raw reads were error-corrected and collapsed into unique sequences by a nearest-neighbor algorithm in which closely related sequences were merged to remove PCR and sequencing errors. To assign V, D and J gene segments, CDR3 sequences were aligned to IMGT reference sequences. For a sequence to be retained, a match of at least six nucleotides to both a V gene segment and a J gene segment was required. A rearrangement counted as productive if the CDR3 had no stop codons and remained in frame with V and J, and every other rearrangement counted as non-productive. Following IMGT convention, CDR3 was defined as the stretch from the second conserved V-encoded cysteine up to the conserved J-encoded phenylalanine. The earlier analysis of about 610 of the donors excluded sequences that lacked an unambiguous match to a single V gene segment. In an earlier analysis of around 600 of the donors, V segments were called functional above 56.7% productive rearrangements and were called segregating when the between-donor standard deviation exceeded 5%. To diagnose cytomegalovirus status from the catalog of TCR beta chain sequences, a statistical classification framework was built. In a later analysis, V and J genes were assigned by comparing TCR nucleotide sequences against IMGT/GENE-DB human TR gene sequences. A later analysis assigned CDR3 sequences and most-parsimonious VDJ recombination scenarios with the TCRdist pipeline. In a later analysis, every TCR beta chain was defined by the combination of its CDR3 amino acid sequence and its V-gene family, and reads without a unique V-gene family were dropped. In a later analysis, around 600 highly shared, low-generation-probability nucleotide sequences were removed to address suspected cross-contamination and a sequencing artifact. A later analysis calculated a clonal expansion index for each public chain from normalized within-repertoire ranks of inferred template counts. Generation probabilities in a later analysis came from a VDJ recombination model fitted to out-of-frame rearrangements, and those results were checked against IGoR. In a later analysis, hypergeometric tests were used to score TCR-TCR, TCR-HLA and TCR-CMV co-occurrence, with a repertoire-size bias correction applied to TCR pairs. In a later analysis, false discovery rates were estimated by permuting HLA or CMV assignments 20 times. In a later analysis, co-occurring TCRs were grouped using DBSCAN, and TCRdist sequence similarity was added for clustering within HLA-allele-positive subsets. Co-occurrence clustering excluded repertoires with fewer than 30,000 or more than 120,000 public chains, plus five with anomalous nucleotide sharing. Here the immuneACCESS table is served through TCRdb, limited to in-frame sequences with V and J called. Missing clones are a known gap in these copies; in checked studies unresolved V genes cover under half, and the rest lacks a known reason. The D gene and trimming were derived from the DNA, and the V and J assignments and clone size from that table. The sample table shows about 150,000 clones, and approximately 80% are seen once. The ten largest account for around 2.2% of the sample.

CDR1 and CDR2 are read off the germline V gene as MNHEY and SVGAGI. The CDR3 sequence holds 14 residues, the cysteine and phenylalanine included. Only the CDR3 portion is preserved as DNA: 42 bases, with reading frame beginning at the first base. V loses 8 bases at its end and J loses 7 bases; junction bases beyond the gene matches: 10. In the case of this clone: Its antigen is not yet known. Per-nucleotide qualities are absent, and no much larger clonotype sits a single base away.

In total, approximately 700 healthy bone marrow donors made up the cohort. At the time of sampling, all cohort members were nominally healthy, though unrecorded immune exposures were likely present. The donor was CMV seronegative and belonged to the group of several hundred seronegative cohort members. Every donor gave a peripheral blood sample, and the peripheral blood mononuclear cells from that sample were used for TCR beta sequencing. The Qiagen DNeasy Blood Extraction Kit was used to extract genomic DNA from the blood cell samples. The sequencing input was PBMCs. The chain employs TRBV6-5 and TRBJ2-7, and 11 junction bases match TRBD2. This receptor was obtained from a man aged 30-40 years in good health and CMV-seronegative. For the CDR3, the sequence is CASVGTSGSQEQYF. Here is the DNA: TGTGCCAGCGTGGGAACTAGCGGGAGCCAAGAGCAGTACTTC.